Listed below are T cell receptor beta chains from one sample, sequenced in a study of somatic mutations in cytotoxic T cells in rheumatoid arthritis. Assay used: immunoSEQ multiplex PCR; TCRdb lists only in-frame clones, some missing. The top ten clones hold under 9.5% of a sample with some 11,000 clones, roughly four fifths of them seen once. The specimen was CD8+ T cells sorted from blood. These receptors were collected from a woman aged 55 to 70 with rheumatoid arthritis. Each CDR3 is given with its conserved first and last residue. The order of the fields is clone size, D gene, J gene, V gene, CDR3 protein, CDR3 DNA. The D gene is left open where the match is weak. Rows give clone size only sometimes, using once, few, many, or a class for an expanded clone.

NA | NA | TRBJ1-2 | TRBV5-1 | CASSLAGFFDYGYTF | TGCGCCAGCAGCTTGGCAGGGTTCTTCGACTATGGCTACACCTTC
NA | TRBD1 | TRBJ1-2 | TRBV9 | CASSVGTGIHGYTF | TGTGCCAGCAGCGTAGGGACAGGGATCCATGGCTACACCTTC
NA | TRBD1 | TRBJ2-7 | TRBV28 | CASTPDRVIHEQYF | TGTGCCAGCACCCCGGACAGGGTAATCCACGAGCAGTACTTC
few | NA | TRBJ2-7 | TRBV5-6 | CASSFGTSGYEQYF | TGTGCCAGCAGTTTCGGGACATCCGGCTACGAGCAGTACTTC
once | TRBD1 | TRBJ2-7 | TRBV4-3 | CASSQGLTGPNEQYF | TGCGCCAGCAGCCAAGGCCTGACAGGGCCTAACGAGCAGTACTTC
NA | NA | TRBJ2-5 | TRBV21-1 | CASRTSGRGETQYF | TGTGCCAGCAGGACTAGCGGGAGGGGAGAGACCCAGTACTTC
NA | NA | TRBJ2-1 | TRBV2 | CASSEDRAGISYNEQFF | TGTGCCAGCAGTGAAGACCGTGCGGGGATCTCCTACAATGAGCAGTTCTTC
NA | TRBD1 | TRBJ1-4 | TRBV9 | CASSVAGTGYEKLFF | TGTGCCAGCAGCGTAGCCGGGACAGGGTATGAAAAACTGTTTTTT
NA | NA | TRBJ1-5 | TRBV5-4 | CANSLEGGNQPQHF | TGTGCCAACAGCCTGGAAGGGGGAAATCAGCCCCAGCATTTT
few | TRBD1 | TRBJ2-1 | TRBV11-2 | CASSLAQGAGNEQFF | TGTGCCAGCAGCTTAGCCCAGGGGGCCGGCAATGAGCAGTTCTTC
NA | TRBD2 | TRBJ2-1 | TRBV19 | CASSMGGPYNEQFF | TGTGCCAGTAGTATGGGAGGGCCTTATAATGAGCAGTTCTTC
once | NA | TRBJ2-1 | TRBV7-3 | CASSLLPSNEQFF | TGTGCCAGCAGCTTACTCCCTTCTAATGAGCAGTTCTTC
NA | NA | TRBJ2-1 | TRBV27 | CASSLWAGSSYNEQFF | TGTGCCAGCAGTTTATGGGCGGGGAGCTCCTACAATGAGCAGTTCTTC
NA | NA | TRBJ1-2 | TRBV5-4 | CASRAVGGNYGYTF | TGTGCCAGCCGCGCGGTAGGAGGGAACTATGGCTACACCTTC
NA | NA | TRBJ1-2 | TRBV27 | CASGHRAHGYTF | TGTGCCAGCGGCCACAGGGCCCATGGCTACACCTTC
NA | TRBD2 | TRBJ2-7 | TRBV7-6 | CASSLRTSGIDEQYF | TGTGCCAGCAGCTTACGGACTAGCGGGATTGACGAGCAGTACTTC
medium-sized | NA | TRBJ1-1 | TRBV18 | CASSPFLTSVNTEAFF | TGTGCCAGCTCACCCTTCTTAACTTCGGTGAACACTGAAGCTTTCTTT
NA | TRBD2 | TRBJ2-1 | TRBV27 | CASSPPPASGAVWGSYNEQFF | TGTGCCAGCAGTCCTCCCCCGGCTAGCGGGGCGGTGTGGGGCTCCTACAATGAGCAGTTCTTC
NA | TRBD2 | TRBJ2-3 | TRBV7-6 | CASSSAGGPDTQYF | TGTGCCAGCAGCTCAGCGGGAGGACCAGATACGCAGTATTTT
NA | NA | TRBJ2-7 | TRBV12-5 | CASGLPYSYEQYF | TGTGCTAGTGGTTTGCCCTACTCCTACGAGCAGTACTTC
NA | TRBD1 | TRBJ2-7 | TRBV6-1 | CASSPGTGFTYEQYF | TGTGCCAGCAGTCCCGGGACAGGGTTTACCTACGAGCAGTACTTC
NA | NA | TRBJ1-4 | TRBV15 | CATSREGTGNEKLFF | TGTGCCACCAGCAGAGAGGGTACGGGTAATGAAAAACTGTTTTTT
NA | TRBD2 | TRBJ2-7 | TRBV25-1 | CASSGSLGRGYEQYF | TGTGCCAGCAGTGGGAGTTTAGGGAGGGGCTACGAGCAGTACTTC
NA | TRBD2 | TRBJ2-5 | TRBV13 | CASSLGLAGEGETQYF | TGTGCCAGCAGCTTAGGCCTAGCGGGAGAAGGGGAGACCCAGTACTTC
NA | TRBD2 | TRBJ2-7 | TRBV30 | CAWSATSGSRFEQYF | TGTGCCTGGAGTGCGACTAGCGGGAGTCGATTCGAGCAGTACTTC
once | NA | TRBJ1-1 | TRBV7-9 | CANSPWDTLGTEAFF | TGTGCCAACAGCCCCTGGGACACCTTGGGGACTGAAGCTTTCTTT
NA | NA | TRBJ1-5 | TRBV28 | CASSFRVGGQPQHF | TGTGCCAGCAGTTTCAGGGTGGGCGGCCAGCCCCAGCATTTT
NA | TRBD1 | TRBJ2-1 | TRBV6-5 | CASRTDRGLVNEQFF | TGTGCCAGCAGAACGGACAGGGGGCTGGTCAATGAGCAGTTCTTC
NA | TRBD1 | TRBJ1-2 | TRBV27 | CASSLGQGSSYGYTF | TGTGCCAGCAGTTTGGGACAGGGGTCGAGCTATGGCTACACCTTC
NA | NA | TRBJ2-1 | TRBV6-1 | CASSERGSSGYNEQFF | TGTGCCAGCAGTGAAAGGGGGTCTAGCGGCTACAATGAGCAGTTCTTC
NA | TRBD1 | TRBJ1-2 | TRBV5-5 | CASSYEGQGGYGYTF | TGTGCCAGCAGCTACGAGGGACAGGGTGGCTATGGCTACACCTTC
NA | TRBD2 | TRBJ2-3 | TRBV9 | CASSVVGLAGDTQYF | TGTGCCAGCAGCGTAGTGGGGCTAGCGGGAGATACGCAGTATTTT
NA | TRBD1 | TRBJ1-2 | TRBV27 | CASTRGRGPDYGYTF | TGTGCCAGCACCCGTGGCAGGGGGCCGGACTATGGCTACACCTTC
NA | NA | TRBJ2-1 | TRBV27 | CASSLSTSPRNEQFF | TGTGCCAGCAGTTTATCAACGTCCCCTAGGAATGAGCAGTTCTTC
NA | TRBD2 | TRBJ2-7 | TRBV19 | CASTPNAGVYEQYF | TGTGCCAGTACCCCCAATGCGGGAGTCTACGAGCAGTACTTC
few | NA | TRBJ1-2 | TRBV4-3 | CASSQRSQGVYGYTF | TGCGCCAGCAGCCAACGATCACAGGGAGTCTATGGCTACACCTTC
NA | NA | TRBJ1-2 | TRBV5-6 | CASSSPGVGGGYTF | TGTGCCAGCAGCTCCCCGGGGGTCGGAGGGGGCTACACCTTC
NA | TRBD2 | TRBJ2-1 | TRBV11-2 | CASSWRAGPRNEQFF | TGTGCCAGCAGCTGGAGAGCGGGGCCCAGGAATGAGCAGTTCTTC
NA | NA | TRBJ2-2 | TRBV19 | CASSIAGTGELFF | TGTGCCAGTAGTATTGCGGGGACCGGGGAGCTGTTTTTT
NA | NA | TRBJ1-6 | TRBV7-2 | CASRRAGSYNSPLHF | TGTGCCAGCAGGAGGGCAGGCTCCTATAATTCACCCCTCCACTTT
once | TRBD2 | TRBJ2-2 | TRBV28 | CASSLFGREGSTGELFF | TGTGCCAGCAGTTTATTTGGCCGGGAGGGTAGCACCGGGGAGCTGTTTTTT
NA | NA | TRBJ1-1 | TRBV5-6 | CASSPFNSPSEAFF | TGTGCCAGCAGCCCTTTTAATTCCCCGTCTGAAGCTTTCTTT